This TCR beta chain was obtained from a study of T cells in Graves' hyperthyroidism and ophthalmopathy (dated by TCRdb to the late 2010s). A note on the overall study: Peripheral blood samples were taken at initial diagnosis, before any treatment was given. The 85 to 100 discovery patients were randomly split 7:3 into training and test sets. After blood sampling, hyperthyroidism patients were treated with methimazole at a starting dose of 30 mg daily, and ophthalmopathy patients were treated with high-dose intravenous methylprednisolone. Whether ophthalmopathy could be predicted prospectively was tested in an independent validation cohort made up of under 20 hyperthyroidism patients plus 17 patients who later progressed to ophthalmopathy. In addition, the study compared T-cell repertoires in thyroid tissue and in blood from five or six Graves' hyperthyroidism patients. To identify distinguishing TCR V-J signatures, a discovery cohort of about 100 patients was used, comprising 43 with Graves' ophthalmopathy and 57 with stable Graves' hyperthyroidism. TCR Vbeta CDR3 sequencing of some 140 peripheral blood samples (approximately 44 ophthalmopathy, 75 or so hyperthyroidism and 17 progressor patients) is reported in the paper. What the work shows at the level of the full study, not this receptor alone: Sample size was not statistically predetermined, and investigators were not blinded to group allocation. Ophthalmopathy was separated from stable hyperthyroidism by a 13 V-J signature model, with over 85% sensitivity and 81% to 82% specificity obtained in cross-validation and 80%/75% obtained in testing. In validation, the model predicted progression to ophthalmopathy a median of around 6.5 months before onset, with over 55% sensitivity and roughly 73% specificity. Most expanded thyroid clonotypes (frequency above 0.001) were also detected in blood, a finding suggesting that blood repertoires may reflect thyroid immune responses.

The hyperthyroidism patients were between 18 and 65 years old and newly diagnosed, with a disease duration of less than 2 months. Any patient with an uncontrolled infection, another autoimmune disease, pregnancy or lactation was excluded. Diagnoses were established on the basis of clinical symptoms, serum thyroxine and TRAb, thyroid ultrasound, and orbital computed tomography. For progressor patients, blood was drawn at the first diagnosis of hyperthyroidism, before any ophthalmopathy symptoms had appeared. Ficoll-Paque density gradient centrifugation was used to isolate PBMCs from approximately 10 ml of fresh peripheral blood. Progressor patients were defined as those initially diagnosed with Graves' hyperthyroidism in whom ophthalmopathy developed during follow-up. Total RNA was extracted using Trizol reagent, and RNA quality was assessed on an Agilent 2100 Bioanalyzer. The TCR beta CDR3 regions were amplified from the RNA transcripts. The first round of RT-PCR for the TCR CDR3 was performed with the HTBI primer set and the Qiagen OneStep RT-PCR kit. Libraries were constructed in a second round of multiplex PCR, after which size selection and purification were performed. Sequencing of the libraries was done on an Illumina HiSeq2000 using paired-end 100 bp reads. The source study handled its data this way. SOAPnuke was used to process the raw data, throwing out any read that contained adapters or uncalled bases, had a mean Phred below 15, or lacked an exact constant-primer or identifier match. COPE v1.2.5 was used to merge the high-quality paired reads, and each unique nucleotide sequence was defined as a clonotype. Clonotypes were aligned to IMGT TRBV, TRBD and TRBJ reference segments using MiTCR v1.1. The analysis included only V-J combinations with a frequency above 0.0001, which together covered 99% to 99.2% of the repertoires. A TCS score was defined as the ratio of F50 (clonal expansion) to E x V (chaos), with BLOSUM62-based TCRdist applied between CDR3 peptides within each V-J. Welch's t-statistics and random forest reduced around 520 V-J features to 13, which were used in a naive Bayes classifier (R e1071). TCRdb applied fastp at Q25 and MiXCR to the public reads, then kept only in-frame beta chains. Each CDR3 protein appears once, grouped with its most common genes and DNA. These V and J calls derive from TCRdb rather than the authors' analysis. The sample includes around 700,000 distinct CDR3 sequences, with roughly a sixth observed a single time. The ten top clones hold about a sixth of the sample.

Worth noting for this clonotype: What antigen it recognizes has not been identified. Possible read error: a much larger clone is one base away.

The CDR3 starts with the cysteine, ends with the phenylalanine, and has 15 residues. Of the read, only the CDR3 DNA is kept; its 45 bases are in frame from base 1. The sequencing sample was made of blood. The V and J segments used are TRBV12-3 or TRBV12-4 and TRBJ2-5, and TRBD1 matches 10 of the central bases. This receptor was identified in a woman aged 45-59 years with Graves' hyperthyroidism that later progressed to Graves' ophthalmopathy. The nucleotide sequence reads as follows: TGTGGCAGCAGTGGCCGGGACAGGGGAAGAGAGACCCAGTACTTC. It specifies CGSSGRDRGRETQYF.